What follows are 14 T cell receptor beta chains derived from one specimen sequenced in a study of T cells after posttransplantation cyclophosphamide. The protocol was immunoSEQ multiplex PCR, while the TCRdb copy is restricted to in-frame clones and leaves out a portion. The profile shows tens of thousands of clones, about 86% of them singletons. Material: PBMCs. Receptors were obtained from a man aged 25 to 40 with a blood cancer, CMV-positive, and with a related stem cell donor.

V and J are TRBV28 and TRBJ2-6, with D maybe TRBD1 (6 bases). Trimming removed 5 bases at V and 0 bases at J, with 20 bases between. Germline V CDR1 and CDR2: MDHEN, SYDVKM. The CDR3 loop spans 19 amino acids. The CDR3 reads CASSPLRTGPLSGANVLTF. CDR3 DNA: TGTGCCAGCAGTCCCTTACGTACAGGGCCCCTCTCTGGGGCCAACGTCCTGACTTTC.

The genes are TRBV19 and TRBJ2-1; unclear D gene. CDR1 LNHDA and CDR2 SQIVND come from the germline V gene (reference sequence). The CDR3 is 15 amino acids. With 4 bases removed from V and 0 bases from J, the gap between germline ends came to 10 bases. The DNA for the CDR3 is TGTGCCAGTAGTACGTCCTCTAACTCCTACAATGAGCAGTTCTTC. Residues: CASSTSSNSYNEQFF.

This clone was seen just once. V gene TRBV29-1 combines with J gene TRBJ2-7; D gene uncertain. This CDR3 has 11 amino acids. Germline-derived CDR1 and CDR2 are SQVTM and ANQGSEA. The V end lost 0 bases, the J end lost 4 bases, and 4 bases lay between the germline ends. CDR3 coding DNA: TGCAGCGTTGAAGATCGGTACGAGCAGTACTTC. This codes for CSVEDRYEQYF.

The rearrangement links TRBV29-1 to TRBJ1-1, with D possibly being TRBD1 (5 bases). From germline, CDR1 is SQVTM and CDR2 ANQGSEA. This CDR3 comprises 15 residues. Trimming pared 6 bases from V and 1 base from J, leaving 18 bases between. The CDR3 loop is CSVGGAGGKNTEAFF. CDR3 DNA: TGCAGCGTCGGCGGGGCGGGGGGAAAGAACACTGAAGCTTTCTTT.

The chain recombines TRBV27 with TRBJ2-5; weak D call: TRBD2 (5 bases). The germline V gene encodes CDR1 MNHEY and CDR2 SMNVEV (reference sequence). Deletions cut 3 bases from V and 5 bases from J, with 16 bases between. This CDR3 region has 15 residues. This chain's CDR3 is CASSLEAEGMETQYF. CDR3 nucleotides: TGTGCCAGCAGTTTGGAAGCTGAGGGCATGGAGACCCAGTACTTC.

V and J are TRBV6-6 and TRBJ2-5; 7 bases agree with TRBD1. The CDR3 consists of 14 residues. V shed 2 bases, J shed 2 bases, and the junction held 2 bases outside the gene matches. Looked up from germline, CDR1 is MNHNY and CDR2 is SVGAGI (reference sequence). CDR3 amino acids: CASSYAGGQETQYF. The CDR3 nucleotides read TGTGCCAGCAGTTACGCAGGGGGACAAGAGACCCAGTACTTC.

This chain joins TRBV18 and TRBJ2-1; 7 bases align to TRBD2. CDR3 length: 14 amino acids. CDR1 KGHSH and CDR2 LQKENI come from the germline V gene. V shed 5 bases, J shed 5 bases, and the junction held 6 bases outside the gene matches. The CDR3 coding sequence is TGTGCCAGCTCATTAGCGGGCAAAAACAATGAGCAGTTCTTC. It encodes CASSLAGKNNEQFF.

This clone was seen a single time. The genes are TRBV5-5 and TRBJ1-4; 7 nucleotides agree with TRBD1. Losses at the gene ends were 2 bases for V and 3 bases for J; bases not matched to a gene: 7. Germline-derived CDR1 and CDR2 are SGHKS and YYEKEE (reference sequence). The CDR3 length is 16 residues. CDR3 sequence reads: CASSFERGRSNEKLFF. The CDR3 bases are TGTGCCAGCAGCTTTGAGAGGGGGCGATCTAATGAAAAACTGTTTTTT.

This clone has a handful of counts. The V and J genes are TRBV5-6 and TRBJ2-3; 8 bases are shared with TRBD2. The ends lost 3 bases at V and 1 base at J; junction bases unmatched: 7. Looked up from germline, CDR1 is SGHDT and CDR2 is YYEEEE. This CDR3 contains 16 residues. The CDR3 here is CASSSTGLVRTDTQYF. As DNA, the CDR3 is TGTGCCAGCAGCTCGACGGGACTAGTCCGCACAGATACGCAGTATTTT.

The CDR3 DNA reads as TGTGCCAGCAGCCTACAGGGAGACACTGAAGCTTTCTTT. It codes for CASSLQGDTEAFF. This rearrangement joins TRBV7-9 to TRBJ1-1; a weak D match, TRBD1 (6 bases). Germline values: CDR1 SEHNR, CDR2 FQNEAQ (reference sequence). The CDR3 spans 13 residues. V lost 5 bases, J lost 3 bases, and 10 bases lay in between.

The chain joins TRBV19 to TRBJ2-3; 13 nucleotides match TRBD2. Germline lookup yields CDR1 LNHDA and CDR2 SQIVND (reference sequence). V was clipped by 3 bases and J by 3 bases; unmatched bases: 3. The CDR3 extends over 16 amino acids. DNA of the CDR3: TGTGCCAGTAGTATCGGGACTAGCGGGATTACAGATACGCAGTATTTT. Translated: CASSIGTSGITDTQYF. Filled out from reference TRBV19 and TRBJ2-3, the complete variable domain reads DGGITQSPKYLFRKEGQNVTLSCEQNLNHDAMYWYRQDPGQGLRLIYYSQIVNDFQKGDIAEGYSVSREKKESFPLTVTSAQKNPTAFYLCASSIGTSGITDTQYFGPGTRLTVL.

The rearrangement uses TRBV9 and TRBJ2-7; D is perhaps TRBD2 (6 bases). The V gene's germline CDR1 is SGDLS and CDR2 YYNGEE. CDR3 size: 13 residues. V lost 0 bases, J lost 3 bases, and 7 bases lay in between. The CDR3 nucleotides read TGTGCCAGCAGCGTAGGCGGGGACTACGAGCAGTACTTC. It yields the protein CASSVGGDYEQYF.

The rearrangement uses TRBV7-9 and TRBJ2-5; D is undetermined. Germline-derived CDR1 and CDR2 are SEHNR and FQNEAQ (reference sequence). CDR3 length equals 12 residues. The V and J ends lost 5 bases and 14 bases respectively, with 18 bases between them. CDR3 nucleotides: TGTGCCAGCAGCCCCCTCCTCGGGTGGTTTTACTTC. This codes for CASSPLLGWFYF.

This rearrangement joins TRBV7-9 to TRBJ2-7; TRBD1 matches at 7 bases. Germline assignment: CDR1 SEHNR and CDR2 FQNEAQ (reference sequence). The ends lost 4 bases at V and 0 bases at J; junction bases unmatched: 12. This CDR3 has 17 amino acids. CDR3 DNA: TGTGCCAGCAGCTCGCCACCGACAGGGCCGAGCTCCTACGAGCAGTACTTC. Its protein product is CASSSPPTGPSSYEQYF.